The rows below give T cell receptor beta chains drawn from one sample of a study of human T cells and chemical hapten exposure. In TCRdb, the RACE reads were re-called with MiXCR into one record per CDR3 protein. The table includes some 91,000 distinct CDR3 sequences, roughly a quarter detected once. Sequenced here: whole blood, sampled in connection with sensitization to the hapten diphenylcyclopropenone (DPC). These receptors were taken from a man aged 40-55 years with alopecia areata. Some clones in this sample may be carry-over from other donors' samples. Each CDR3 is given with its conserved first and last residue. A D gene is named only where the DNA matches it firmly. Only some rows state a clone size, as once, few, many or a class for expanded clones.

CDR3,DNA,V,D,J,size
CSPPYSQPQHF,TGCAGTCCCCCATACAGTCAGCCCCAGCATTTT,TRBV20-1,-,TRBJ1-5,-
CASSVEGEQFF,TGTGCCAGCAGCGTAGAGGGGGAGCAGTTCTTC,TRBV9,-,TRBJ2-1,-
CASSEVSGRAKNIQYF,TGCGCCAGCAGTGAAGTTAGCGGGAGGGCCAAAAACATTCAGTACTTC,TRBV10-2,TRBD2,TRBJ2-4,few
CASSEQELSVAFF,TGTGCCAGCTCCGAACAGGAATTATCAGTTGCTTTCTTT,TRBV12-3/TRBV12-4,-,TRBJ1-1,-
CASSRTGFNQPQHF,TGTGCCAGCAGTCGGACAGGGTTCAATCAGCCCCAGCATTTT,TRBV12-3/TRBV12-4,TRBD1,TRBJ1-5,-
CASSQKQGRVEKLFF,TGTGCCAGCAGCCAAAAACAGGGTAGGGTGGAAAAACTGTTTTTT,TRBV28,-,TRBJ1-4,few
CASTTGGGDRNTEAFF,TGTGCCAGCACGACCGGGGGTGGTGATAGGAACACTGAAGCTTTCTTT,TRBV7-2,-,TRBJ1-1,-
CAISDGGRSTEAFF,TGTGCCATCAGTGATGGGGGGAGGAGCACTGAAGCTTTCTTT,TRBV10-3,-,TRBJ1-1,few
CASSQGRTGIQPQHF,TGTGCCAGCAGCCAAGGGAGGACAGGGATTCAGCCCCAGCATTTT,TRBV3-1,TRBD1,TRBJ1-5,-
CASSPGGELFF,TGTGCCAGCAGCCCGGGCGGGGAGCTGTTTTTT,TRBV12-3/TRBV12-4,-,TRBJ2-2,few
CASRPATGGEQYF,TGCGCCAGCAGGCCCGCCACCGGTGGGGAGCAGTACTTC,TRBV5-1,-,TRBJ2-7,few
CASSLQSGANVLTF,TGTGCCAGCAGCTTACAGTCTGGGGCCAACGTCCTGACTTTC,TRBV7-3,-,TRBJ2-6,few
CAREGGRNQPQHF,TGTGCTCGCGAGGGGGGCAGGAATCAGCCCCAGCATTTT,TRBV7-2,-,TRBJ1-5,-
CASSSIRRSENYGYTF,TGTGCCAGCAGTTCCATCCGACGGAGCGAGAACTATGGCTACACCTTC,TRBV12-3/TRBV12-4,-,TRBJ1-2,few
CASSFGYGTQYF,TGTGCCAGCAGTTTCGGCTATGGTACCCAGTACTTC,TRBV12-3/TRBV12-4,-,TRBJ2-5,-
CASSPRLIQQGTPYNEQFF,TGTGCCAGCAGCCCACGACTTATTCAACAGGGTACACCTTACAATGAGCAGTTCTTC,TRBV7-7,-,TRBJ2-1,few
CASSLPGSYEQYF,TGTGCCAGCAGTTTACCCGGCTCCTACGAGCAGTACTTC,TRBV28,-,TRBJ2-7,-
CASSHGAGVETQYF,TGTGCCAGCAGCCACGGGGCAGGGGTGGAGACCCAGTACTTC,TRBV7-7,-,TRBJ2-5,-
CATLNTDTQYF,TGTGCCACCCTTAACACAGATACGCAGTATTTT,TRBV7-9,-,TRBJ2-3,few
CASSSAGTDTQYF,TGTGCCAGCAGCTCCGCGGGCACAGATACGCAGTATTTT,TRBV7-2,-,TRBJ2-3,-
CSATPGGSCYNEQFF,TGCAGTGCTACCCCGGGGGGGAGTTGCTACAATGAGCAGTTCTTC,TRBV20-1,TRBD2,TRBJ2-1,-
CASRRTSGSGDTQYF,TGTGCCAGCAGGAGGACTAGCGGGAGCGGAGATACGCAGTATTTT,TRBV6-6,TRBD2,TRBJ2-3,many
CSVVAASTDTQYF,TGCAGCGTAGTAGCGGCTAGCACAGATACGCAGTATTTT,TRBV29-1,-,TRBJ2-3,-
CASSQVSGTSGANVLTF,TGCGCCAGCAGCCAGGTGTCCGGGACCTCTGGGGCCAACGTCCTGACTTTC,TRBV4-3,-,TRBJ2-6,few
CSAHRRPPTSGIGWSPDTQYF,TGCAGTGCTCACCGAAGACCACCGACTAGCGGGATAGGTTGGAGCCCAGATACGCAGTATTTT,TRBV20-1,TRBD2,TRBJ2-3,few
CASSVPTTGATSNPSSPLHF,TGTGCCAGCAGTGTTCCGACGACGGGGGCCACTTCAAACCCGAGTTCACCCCTCCACTTT,TRBV2,-,TRBJ1-6,-
CASSSGTSGSTDTQYF,TGCGCCAGCAGCTCGGGGACTAGCGGATCCACAGATACGCAGTATTTT,TRBV5-1,TRBD2,TRBJ2-3,few
CASSLSLAGPNEQFF,TGTGCCAGCAGTTTATCACTAGCGGGACCCAATGAGCAGTTCTTC,TRBV12-3/TRBV12-4,TRBD2,TRBJ2-1,-
CASRAGTAEETQYF,TGTGCCAGCAGGGCCGGGACAGCAGAAGAGACCCAGTACTTC,TRBV7-9,TRBD1,TRBJ2-5,few
CSVDSPQGYTF,TGCAGCGTTGATTCGCCCCAGGGCTACACCTTC,TRBV29-1,-,TRBJ1-2,-
CSARSNTDTQYF,TGCAGTGCTAGATCCAATACAGATACGCAGTATTTT,TRBV20-1,-,TRBJ2-3,few
CASSRGQDQPQHF,TGTGCCAGCAGTCGGGGGCAGGATCAGCCCCAGCATTTT,TRBV6-6,-,TRBJ1-5,many
CASSWDRLDETQYF,TGTGCCAGCAGCTGGGACCGGCTCGACGAGACCCAGTACTTC,TRBV6-2/TRBV6-3,-,TRBJ2-5,-
CAWSGLAGLDTQYF,TGTGCCTGGAGCGGACTAGCGGGATTGGATACGCAGTATTTT,TRBV30,TRBD2,TRBJ2-3,-
CSARGLAGVREQFF,TGCAGTGCTAGAGGACTAGCGGGAGTGAGGGAGCAGTTCTTC,TRBV20-1,TRBD2,TRBJ2-1,-
CASSLVFSGANVLTF,TGCGCCAGCAGCTTAGTCTTCTCTGGGGCCAACGTCCTGACTTTC,TRBV5-1,-,TRBJ2-6,-
CASSERGSGSQNIQYF,TGCGCCAGCAGTGAGAGGGGGAGCGGGAGCCAAAACATTCAGTACTTC,TRBV10-2,TRBD2,TRBJ2-4,few
CAIGTGGHGSYEQYF,TGTGCCATCGGGACAGGGGGGCATGGGTCCTACGAGCAGTACTTC,TRBV10-3,TRBD1,TRBJ2-7,-
CAISESTGEQYF,TGTGCCATCAGTGAGTCGACTGGGGAGCAGTACTTC,TRBV10-3,-,TRBJ2-7,-
CASSFGIAGYGGDTQYF,TGTGCCAGCAGTTTCGGGATAGCGGGATACGGGGGAGATACGCAGTATTTT,TRBV12-3/TRBV12-4,TRBD2,TRBJ2-3,-
CSARVSTGSYEQYF,TGCAGTGCTAGAGTGTCGACTGGAAGCTACGAGCAGTACTTC,TRBV20-1,-,TRBJ2-7,few